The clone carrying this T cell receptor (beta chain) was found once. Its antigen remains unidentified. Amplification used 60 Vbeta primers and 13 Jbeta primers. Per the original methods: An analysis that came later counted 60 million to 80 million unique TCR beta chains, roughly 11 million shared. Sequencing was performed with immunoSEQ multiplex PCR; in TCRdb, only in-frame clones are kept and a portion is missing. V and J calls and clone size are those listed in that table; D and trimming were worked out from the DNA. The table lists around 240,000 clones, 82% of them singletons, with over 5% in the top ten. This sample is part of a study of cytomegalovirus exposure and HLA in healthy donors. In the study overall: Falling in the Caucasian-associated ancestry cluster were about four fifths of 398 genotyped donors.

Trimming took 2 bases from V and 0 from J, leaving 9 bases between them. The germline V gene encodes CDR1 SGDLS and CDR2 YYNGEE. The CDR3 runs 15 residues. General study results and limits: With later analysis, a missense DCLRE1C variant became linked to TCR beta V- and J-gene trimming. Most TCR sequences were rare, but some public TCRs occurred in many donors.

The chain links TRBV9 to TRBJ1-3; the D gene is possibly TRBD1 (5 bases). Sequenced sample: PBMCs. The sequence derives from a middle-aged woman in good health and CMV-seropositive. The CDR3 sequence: CASSVQGISGNTIYF. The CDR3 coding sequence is TGTGCCAGCAGCGTTCAGGGTATCTCTGGAAACACCATATATTTT.